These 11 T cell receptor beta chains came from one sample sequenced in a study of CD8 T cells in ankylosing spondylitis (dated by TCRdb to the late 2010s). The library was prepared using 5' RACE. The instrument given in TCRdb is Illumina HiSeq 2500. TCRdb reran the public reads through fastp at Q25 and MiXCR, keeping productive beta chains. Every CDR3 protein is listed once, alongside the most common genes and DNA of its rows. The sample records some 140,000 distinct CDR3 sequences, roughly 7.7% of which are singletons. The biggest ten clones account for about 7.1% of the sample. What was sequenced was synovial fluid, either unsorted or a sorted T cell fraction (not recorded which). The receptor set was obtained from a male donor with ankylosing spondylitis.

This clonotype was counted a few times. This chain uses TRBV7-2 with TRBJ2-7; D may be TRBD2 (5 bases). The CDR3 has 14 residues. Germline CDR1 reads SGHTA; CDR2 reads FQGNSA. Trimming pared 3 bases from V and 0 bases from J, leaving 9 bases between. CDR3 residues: CASSFDYSSYEQYF. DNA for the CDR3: TGTGCCAGCAGCTTTGACTATAGCTCCTACGAGCAGTACTTC.

CDR3 sequence reads: CATSTLAGVSNEQFF. CDR3 bases: TGTGCCACCAGCACACTAGCGGGAGTCTCCAATGAGCAGTTCTTC. The chain joins TRBV15 to TRBJ2-1; 11 positions match TRBD2. This CDR3 region has 15 residues. Germline loops: CDR1 LNHNV, CDR2 YYDKDF (reference sequence). J lost 6 bases, V lost 4 bases, and 5 bases had no gene match.

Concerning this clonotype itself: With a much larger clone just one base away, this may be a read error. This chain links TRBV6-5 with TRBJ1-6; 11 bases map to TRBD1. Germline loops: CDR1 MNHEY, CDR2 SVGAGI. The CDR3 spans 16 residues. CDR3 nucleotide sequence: TGTGCCAGAAGTTACCGGTACCGGGACAGGGGGTCACCCCTCCACTTT. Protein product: CARSYRYRDRGSPLHF.

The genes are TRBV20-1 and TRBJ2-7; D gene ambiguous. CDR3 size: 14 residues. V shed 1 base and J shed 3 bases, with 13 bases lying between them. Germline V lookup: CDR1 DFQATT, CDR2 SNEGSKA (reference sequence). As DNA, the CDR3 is TGCAGTGCTAGAGGGTTGGGGATTTTCTACGAGCAGTACTTC. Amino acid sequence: CSARGLGIFYEQYF.

CDR3 residues: CASSLGQGRQPQHF. The CDR3, as DNA: TGTGCCAGCAGTTTAGGACAGGGGCGTCAGCCCCAGCATTTT. This chain links TRBV27 with TRBJ1-5; 9 bases align to TRBD1. Per germline, CDR1 MNHEY and CDR2 SMNVEV (reference sequence). The CDR3 loop spans 14 amino acids. After removal of 2 bases from V and 6 bases from J, the junction contained 2 bases not matched to a gene.

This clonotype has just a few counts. The DNA of the CDR3 is TGCAGTGCCCCAGGACAGGCGTTTGAAGCTTTCTTT. Amino acid sequence: CSAPGQAFEAFF. The chain carries TRBV20-1 and TRBJ1-1; the match to TRBD1 covers 7 bases. V was pared by 6 bases and J by 7 bases, with 8 bases of the junction left unmatched. The germline CDR1 and CDR2 sequences are DFQATT and SNEGSKA (reference sequence). This CDR3 region has 12 residues.

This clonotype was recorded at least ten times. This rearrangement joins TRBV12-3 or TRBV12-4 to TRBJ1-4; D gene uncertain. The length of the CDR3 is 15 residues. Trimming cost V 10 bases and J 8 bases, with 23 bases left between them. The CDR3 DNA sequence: TGTGCCACCGCTTTAGGTGGCAGGAGAGAGGAAAAACTGTTTTTT. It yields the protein CATALGGRREEKLFF.

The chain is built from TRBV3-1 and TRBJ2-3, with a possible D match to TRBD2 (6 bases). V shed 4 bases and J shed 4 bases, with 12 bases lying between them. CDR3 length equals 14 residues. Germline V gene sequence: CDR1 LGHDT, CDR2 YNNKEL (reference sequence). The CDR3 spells CASSRGLASDTQYF. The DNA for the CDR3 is TGTGCCAGCAGCCGGGGTCTAGCGTCAGATACGCAGTATTTT.

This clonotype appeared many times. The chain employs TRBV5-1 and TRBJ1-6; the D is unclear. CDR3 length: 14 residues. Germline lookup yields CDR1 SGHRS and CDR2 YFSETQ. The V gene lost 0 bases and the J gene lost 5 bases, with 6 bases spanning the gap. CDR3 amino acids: CASSLVSDNSPLHF. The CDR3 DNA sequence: TGCGCCAGCAGCTTGGTATCAGATAATTCACCCCTCCACTTT.

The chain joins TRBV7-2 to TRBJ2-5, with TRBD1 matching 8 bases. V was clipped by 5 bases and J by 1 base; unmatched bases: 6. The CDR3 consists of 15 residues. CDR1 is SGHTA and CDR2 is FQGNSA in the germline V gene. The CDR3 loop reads CASSLTGAFQETQYF. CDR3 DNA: TGTGCCAGCAGCCTGACAGGGGCATTCCAAGAGACCCAGTACTTC.

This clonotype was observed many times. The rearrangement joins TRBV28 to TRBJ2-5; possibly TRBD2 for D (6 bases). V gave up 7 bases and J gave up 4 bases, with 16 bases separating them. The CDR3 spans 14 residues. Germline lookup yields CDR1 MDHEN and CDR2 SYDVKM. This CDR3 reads CASKPGAGLETQYF. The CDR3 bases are TGTGCCAGCAAACCCGGAGCGGGCTTAGAGACCCAGTACTTC.